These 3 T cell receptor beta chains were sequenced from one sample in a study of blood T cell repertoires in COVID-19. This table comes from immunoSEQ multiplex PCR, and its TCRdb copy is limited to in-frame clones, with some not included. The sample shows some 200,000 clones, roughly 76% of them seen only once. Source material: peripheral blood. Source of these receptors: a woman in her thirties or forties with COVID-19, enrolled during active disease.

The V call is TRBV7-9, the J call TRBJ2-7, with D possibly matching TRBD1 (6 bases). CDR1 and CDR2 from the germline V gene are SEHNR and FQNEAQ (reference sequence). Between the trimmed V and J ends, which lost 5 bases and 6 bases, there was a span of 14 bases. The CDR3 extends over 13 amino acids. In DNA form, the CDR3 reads TGTGCCAGCAGCGTATCCAGGGGCGGCGAGCAGTACTTC. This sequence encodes CASSVSRGGEQYF.

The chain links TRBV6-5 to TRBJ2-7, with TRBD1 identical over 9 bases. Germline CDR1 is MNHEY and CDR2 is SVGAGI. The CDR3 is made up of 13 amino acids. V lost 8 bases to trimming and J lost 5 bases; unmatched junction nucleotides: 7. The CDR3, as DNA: TGTGCCAGCTCCGACAGGGGGGACGACGAGCAGTACGTC. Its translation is CASSDRGDDEQYV.

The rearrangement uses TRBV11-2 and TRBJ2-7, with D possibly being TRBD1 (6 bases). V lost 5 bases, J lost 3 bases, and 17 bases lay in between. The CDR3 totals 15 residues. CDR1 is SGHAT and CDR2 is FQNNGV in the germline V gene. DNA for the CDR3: TGTGCCAGCAGCGGTAGGCAACAGGGAGACTACGAGCAGTACGTC. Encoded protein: CASSGRQQGDYEQYV.